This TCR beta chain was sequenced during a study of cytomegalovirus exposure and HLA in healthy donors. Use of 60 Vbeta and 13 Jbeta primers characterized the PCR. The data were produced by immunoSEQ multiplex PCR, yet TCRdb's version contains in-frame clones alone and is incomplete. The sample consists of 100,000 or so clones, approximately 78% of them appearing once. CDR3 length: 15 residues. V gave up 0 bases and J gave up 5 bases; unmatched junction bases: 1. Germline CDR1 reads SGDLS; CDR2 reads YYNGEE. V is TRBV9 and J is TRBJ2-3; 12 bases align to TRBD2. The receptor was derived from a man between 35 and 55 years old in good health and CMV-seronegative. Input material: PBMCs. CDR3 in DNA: TGTGCCAGCAGCGTAGCGACTAGCGGGGGAGATACGCAGTATTTT. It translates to CASSVATSGGDTQYF.